This T cell receptor beta chain was sequenced in a study of cytomegalovirus exposure and HLA in healthy donors. Study-wide results and limits: Sequencing had likely introduced a cluster of highly shared sequence variants as an artifact. In an earlier analysis, productive rearrangement rates for most beta V segments clustered near 87% or 30%. Within a later analysis, the majority of CMV-associated TCR beta chains appeared HLA-restricted. No immune exposure information besides CMV serostatus was available.

Note on this clone: Its antigen is undetermined.

A multiplex PCR was run with 60 Vbeta primers and 13 Jbeta primers. The table came from immunoSEQ multiplex PCR; TCRdb's copy has only in-frame clones and leaves some out. The sample shows 90,000 to 120,000 clones, around 75% of them seen only once. This CDR3 is 16 amino acids long. The germline gives CDR1 SGHDN, CDR2 FVKESK. V dropped 3 bases and J dropped 3 bases, with 17 bases sitting between them. The sequenced sample consisted of PBMCs. This sequence was found in a woman in her late teens or twenties in good health and CMV-seropositive. The genes are TRBV14 and TRBJ1-2; possible D gene TRBD1, 6 bases. The CDR3 region is CASSQSRDTVHYGYTF. CDR3 DNA: TGTGCCAGCAGCCAGTCTAGGGACACGGTTCACTATGGCTACACCTTC.